The 2 T cell receptor beta chains given below trace back to one sample, sequenced in a study of cytomegalovirus exposure and HLA in healthy donors. Libraries were prepared by immunoSEQ multiplex PCR; TCRdb keeps only in-frame clonotypes and omits some of them. This sample has more than 85,000 clones, with around 83% found just once. The sequenced material came from PBMCs. The source is a woman aged 18-35 years in good health and CMV-seropositive.

J is TRBJ2-3 and V is TRBV19; D possibly corresponds to TRBD2 (5 bases). V lost 3 bases, J lost 4 bases, and 11 bases lay in between. Per the germline V gene, CDR1 is LNHDA and CDR2 is SQIVND (reference sequence). This CDR3 region has 14 residues. The DNA of the CDR3 is TGTGCCAGTAGTATCGGAGGCGAATCAGATACGCAGTATTTT. It translates to CASSIGGESDTQYF.

This chain uses TRBV27 with TRBJ2-5; the match to TRBD2 covers 9 bases. The V gene's germline CDR1 is MNHEY and CDR2 SMNVEV (reference sequence). J gave up 5 bases and V 5 bases, and 12 bases lay outside the gene matches. This CDR3 contains 16 residues. CDR3 in amino acids: CASSGPGREGPETQYF. CDR3 nucleotides: TGTGCCAGCAGTGGACCAGGGCGGGAGGGCCCGGAGACCCAGTACTTC.